These T cell receptor beta chains were read from a single sample in a study of T cell changes during pregnancy in multiple sclerosis. Clones were sequenced by immunoSEQ multiplex PCR, and TCRdb holds only the in-frame ones, with some missing. The sample has roughly 100,000 clones; just over 90% are singletons. Source: peripheral blood, taken after pregnancy. These receptors all come from a female donor with multiple sclerosis, enrolled in a pregnancy study. The CDR3 runs from the conserved cysteine through the conserved F or W. Fields, in order: clone size, J gene, D gene, V gene, CDR3 DNA, CDR3 protein. D genes are given only for firm matches. Expanded clones are given a class, and other clones once, few, many or no size at all.

.,TRBJ2-2,.,TRBV7-3,TGTGCCAGCAGCTTAAGAGGCGGGGAGCTGTTTTTT,CASSLRGGELFF
.,TRBJ2-3,.,TRBV5-1,TGCGCCAGCAGCCCCGGGTCCAGCTCAGATACGCAGTATTTT,CASSPGSSSDTQYF
.,TRBJ2-5,TRBD2,TRBV5-4,TGTGCCAGCTGGAAGCGGGAGGGACAAGAGACCCAGTACTTC,CASWKREGQETQYF
once,TRBJ2-4,.,TRBV27,TGTGCCAGCGCCATCGGATCCGGGGGAAACATTCAGTACTTC,CASAIGSGGNIQYF
.,TRBJ2-2,.,TRBV5-4,TGTGCCAGCAGCGGCCTGGAGGGTAGCGGGGAGCTGTTTTTT,CASSGLEGSGELFF
few,TRBJ1-5,TRBD1,TRBV30,TGTGCCTGGGGACAGGGGTCGAACAATCAGCCCCAGCATTTT,CAWGQGSNNQPQHF
once,TRBJ2-2,TRBD2,TRBV6-1,TGTGCCAGCAGTGTGGGGGGGGTCGGCACCGGGGAGCTGTTTTTT,CASSVGGVGTGELFF
.,TRBJ2-7,.,TRBV10-3,TGTGCCACTCCTACAGTCCACCTCTCCTACGAGCAGTACTTC,CATPTVHLSYEQYF
.,TRBJ2-7,TRBD2,TRBV9,TGTGCCAGCAGCGCCTTTAGCGGGGGCTCCTACGAGCAGTACTTC,CASSAFSGGSYEQYF
.,TRBJ1-1,.,TRBV5-1,TGCGCCAGCAGAAACCCCCCGACCACAGGACCCAGAATGAACACTGAAGCTTTCTTT,CASRNPPTTGPRMNTEAFF
.,TRBJ2-6,.,TRBV14,TGTGCCAGCAGCCAAGAACTCACGTTAGGGGCCAACGTCCTGACTTTC,CASSQELTLGANVLTF
.,TRBJ1-6,.,TRBV5-1,TGCGCCAGCAGCTTGGCCCCCCGGGGGGCGAATTCACCCCTCCACTTT,CASSLAPRGANSPLHF
.,TRBJ1-2,.,TRBV5-6,TGTGCCAGCAAATCAGGGGCTTTAGGCTACACCTTC,CASKSGALGYTF
.,TRBJ1-2,.,TRBV5-5,TGTGCCAGCAGCTTGGCCGGGGAGTTATTCTATGGCTACACCTTC,CASSLAGELFYGYTF
.,TRBJ1-3,TRBD1,TRBV9,TGTGCCAGCAGCGTAGCGACAGGGCGCTCTGGAAACACCATATATTTT,CASSVATGRSGNTIYF
.,TRBJ2-7,.,TRBV5-5,TGTGCCAGCAGCTTCGCGCACAGTTCCTCCTACGAGCAGTACTTC,CASSFAHSSSYEQYF
.,TRBJ2-1,TRBD2,TRBV7-2,TGTGCCAGCAGCTTAACGGCTGCTAGCGGGGGGGCCGGGGAGCAGTTCTTC,CASSLTAASGGAGEQFF
.,TRBJ1-6,TRBD1,TRBV19,TGTGCCAGTAGTCCGGGACAGGGTCCTAATTCACCCCTCCACTTT,CASSPGQGPNSPLHF
.,TRBJ1-1,.,TRBV6-6,TGTGCCAGCAGTTACTCGGACTCCTACACTGAAGCTTTCTTT,CASSYSDSYTEAFF
.,TRBJ1-5,.,TRBV5-1,TGCGCCAGCAGCTTGTGGGGGGAAAGCAATCAGCCCCAGCATTTT,CASSLWGESNQPQHF
once,TRBJ2-7,TRBD1,TRBV5-6,TGTGCCAGCAGCTTGGGGGTACAGGGGGTAAGGTCCTACGAGCAGTACTTC,CASSLGVQGVRSYEQYF
.,TRBJ1-6,.,TRBV30,TGTGCCTACCAGGCAAATTCACCCCTCCACTTT,CAYQANSPLHF
few,TRBJ1-2,.,TRBV6-1,TGTGCCAGCAGTGACGGACTGCGCTATGGCTACACCTTC,CASSDGLRYGYTF
.,TRBJ2-5,.,TRBV7-9,TGTGCCAGCACCACATCCATGTGGGAGACCCAGTACTTC,CASTTSMWETQYF
.,TRBJ2-1,.,TRBV11-2,TGTGCCAGCCCGAGCGGAGGGGGGGTAGTCAATGAGCAGTTCTTC,CASPSGGGVVNEQFF
.,TRBJ2-1,TRBD2,TRBV6-5,TGTGCCACAACCCGGGGGGACTCCTACAATGAGCAGTTCTTC,CATTRGDSYNEQFF
.,TRBJ1-2,.,TRBV13,TGTGCCAGCAGCTCCGACAGGCCACATGGCTACACCTTC,CASSSDRPHGYTF
once,TRBJ1-1,.,TRBV6-5,TGTGCCAGCAGTATGACCAGGGGATGGGGAACTGAAGCTTTCTTT,CASSMTRGWGTEAFF
.,TRBJ2-7,.,TRBV5-8,TGTGCCAGCAGCTTGGACGGGTCCTACGAGCAGTACTTC,CASSLDGSYEQYF
.,TRBJ2-1,TRBD2,TRBV6-4,TGTGCCAGCAGTGAACAGCGGGGGGGCGGTGTCGATGAGCAGTTCTTC,CASSEQRGGGVDEQFF
few,TRBJ1-1,TRBD1,TRBV29-1,TGCAGCGTTCAGGGGGGCGCTGAAGCTTTCTTT,CSVQGGAEAFF
few,TRBJ1-1,TRBD1,TRBV9,TGTGCCAGCAGCGTAGGTCCAGGGGGCACTGAAGCTTTCTTT,CASSVGPGGTEAFF
once,TRBJ2-3,TRBD2,TRBV5-4,TGTGCCAGCAGCGCCACTAGCGGGGGGGCGGTTACGCAGTATTTT,CASSATSGGAVTQYF
.,TRBJ2-1,.,TRBV12-5,TGTGCTAGTGGTCCCTCGCCCAGCAATGAGCAGTTCTTC,CASGPSPSNEQFF
.,TRBJ1-5,TRBD1,TRBV6-1,TGTGCCAGCACCCCGAACAGGGGGGAGCCCCAGCATTTT,CASTPNRGEPQHF